Reported below is one TCR beta chain. Its target is unknown. The donors (healthy individuals) were bone marrow donors. It was with 60 Vbeta and 13 Jbeta primers that the PCR ran. The data were produced by immunoSEQ multiplex PCR, yet TCRdb's version contains in-frame clones alone and is incomplete. In the table there are about 200,000 clones, 76% of which are singletons. This sample was included in a study of cytomegalovirus exposure and HLA in healthy donors. Overall study results and limits: Certain indistinguishable V segments, among them TRBV6-2 and TRBV6-3, were excluded. According to the study, some 160 TCR beta chains were cytomegalovirus-associated. In an earlier analysis, productive rearrangement rates for most beta V segments clustered near 87% or 30%.

Germline V CDR1 and CDR2: MNHEY, SVGAGI. This CDR3 is built from 15 residues. V shed 0 bases and J shed 1 base, with 9 bases lying between them. The rearrangement joins TRBV6-5 to TRBJ1-2; no definite D call. The source of this sequence is a man between 18 and 35 years old in good health and CMV-seronegative. Input material: PBMCs. The CDR3: CASSYSSAGNYGYTF. In nucleotides, the CDR3 is TGTGCCAGCAGTTACTCATCGGCGGGTAACTATGGCTACACCTTC.